Listed below are T cell receptor beta chains from one sample, sequenced in a study of blood T cell repertoires in COVID-19. TCRdb keeps only in-frame clones here, not all; method: immunoSEQ multiplex PCR. The sample contains 150,000 to 200,000 clones, about 91% of which appear only once. Sample: peripheral blood. These receptors all come from a woman between 50 and 59 years old with acute or convalescent COVID-19. The conserved cysteine and the conserved F or W are not part of the CDR3 here. The D gene is left open where the match is weak.

>13|TRBV9|-|TRBJ2-1
ASSVATGSYNEQF
>11|TRBV5-1|-|TRBJ1-1
ASSQGLNTEAF
>13|TRBV7-3|-|TRBJ2-5
ASSPHAGGQETQY
>12|TRBV29-1|TRBD1|TRBJ1-5
SVGSTGKGQPQH
>13|TRBV6-5|TRBD2|TRBJ2-2
ASSYGGENTGELF
>14|TRBV4-3|TRBD1|TRBJ1-2
ASSQFPGQGAYGYT
>12|TRBV18|TRBD1|TRBJ1-6
ASSPGQAASPLH
>14|TRBV7-2|TRBD2|TRBJ2-1
ASSLGSSGLYNEQF
>10|TRBV19|-|TRBJ1-2
ASRQENYGYT
>13|TRBV30|TRBD1|TRBJ2-7
AWSVGDRGQYEQY
>13|TRBV29-1|-|TRBJ2-1
SVALGANPYNEQF
>15|TRBV4-2|TRBD1|TRBJ2-5
ASSHRLTTGGEETQY
>11|TRBV6-2/TRBV6-3|-|TRBJ1-2
ASSSTRGYGYT
>12|TRBV21-1|-|TRBJ2-3
ANYRDRGPDTQY
>12|TRBV7-8|TRBD1|TRBJ1-4
ASSFRGLREKLF
>9|TRBV10-3|-|TRBJ1-1
AISESREAF
>12|TRBV11-2|-|TRBJ2-1
ASSLGFGVGEQF
>14|TRBV7-9|-|TRBJ2-4
ASSPPAGSHKNIQY
>15|TRBV21-1|-|TRBJ1-1
ASSRATGARMNTEAF
>12|TRBV7-2|TRBD1|TRBJ1-1
ASSTGQGNTEAF
>10|TRBV27|-|TRBJ2-7
ASSSYYSEQY
>12|TRBV30|-|TRBJ1-2
AWLVTTVNYGYT